The 2 T cell receptor beta chains reported below all come from one sample, sequenced in a study of glioma-infiltrating T cells after dendritic cell vaccination. Clones were sequenced by immunoSEQ multiplex PCR, and TCRdb holds only the in-frame ones, with some missing. The repertoire includes fewer than 85,000 clones, around 80% of them detected once, and 2.1% sits in the top ten. The sample in question was blood, obtained before dendritic cell vaccination. The origin of the receptors is a human donor with glioblastoma.

V and J are TRBV5-1 and TRBJ1-4; TRBD1 agrees at 8 bases. Germline V CDR1 and CDR2: SGHRS, YFSETQ. V was pared by 0 bases and J by 5 bases, with 3 bases of the junction left unmatched. CDR3 length: 15 amino acids. CDR3 bases: TGCGCCAGCAGCTTGGAGGGACAGGTCAATGAAAAACTGTTTTTT. Its protein is CASSLEGQVNEKLFF.

This chain uses TRBV2 with TRBJ2-1, with TRBD1 matching over 7 bases. The CDR3 spans 13 residues. Germline loops: CDR1 SNHLY, CDR2 FYNNEI. The V segment lost 5 bases and the J segment 6 bases; nucleotides outside the gene matches: 4. This chain's CDR3 is CASSNTGVNEQFF. DNA of the CDR3: TGTGCCAGCAGTAATACAGGGGTCAATGAGCAGTTCTTC.